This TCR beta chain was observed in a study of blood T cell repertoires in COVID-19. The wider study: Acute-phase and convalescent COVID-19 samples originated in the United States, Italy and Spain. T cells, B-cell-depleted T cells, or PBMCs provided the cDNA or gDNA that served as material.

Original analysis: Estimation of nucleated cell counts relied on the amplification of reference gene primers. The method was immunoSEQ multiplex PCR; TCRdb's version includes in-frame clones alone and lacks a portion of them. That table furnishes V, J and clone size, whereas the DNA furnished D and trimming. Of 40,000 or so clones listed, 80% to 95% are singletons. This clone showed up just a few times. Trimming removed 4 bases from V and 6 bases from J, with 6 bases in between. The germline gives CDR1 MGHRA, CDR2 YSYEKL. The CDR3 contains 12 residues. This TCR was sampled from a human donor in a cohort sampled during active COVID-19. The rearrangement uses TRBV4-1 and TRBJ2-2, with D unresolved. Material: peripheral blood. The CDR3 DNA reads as TGCGCCAGCAGCCCCAATTCCGGGGAGCTGTTTTTT. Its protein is CASSPNSGELFF.